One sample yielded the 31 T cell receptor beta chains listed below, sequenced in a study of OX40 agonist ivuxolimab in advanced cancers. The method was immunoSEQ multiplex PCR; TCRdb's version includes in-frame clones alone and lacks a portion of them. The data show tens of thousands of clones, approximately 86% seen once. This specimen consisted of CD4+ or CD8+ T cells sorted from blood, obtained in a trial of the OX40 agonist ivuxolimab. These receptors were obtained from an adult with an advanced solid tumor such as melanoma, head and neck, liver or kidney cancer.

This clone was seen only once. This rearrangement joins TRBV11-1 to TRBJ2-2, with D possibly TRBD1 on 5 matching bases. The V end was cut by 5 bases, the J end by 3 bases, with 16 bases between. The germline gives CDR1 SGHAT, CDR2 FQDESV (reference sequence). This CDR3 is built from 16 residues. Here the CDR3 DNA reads TGTGCCAGCAGCCCTAATTTAGGGGCCTACACCGGGGAGCTGTTTTTT. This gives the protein CASSPNLGAYTGELFF.

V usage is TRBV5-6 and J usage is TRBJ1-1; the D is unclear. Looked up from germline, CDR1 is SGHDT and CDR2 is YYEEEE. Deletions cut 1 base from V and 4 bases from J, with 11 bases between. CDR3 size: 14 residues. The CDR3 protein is CASSLIFSRTEAFF. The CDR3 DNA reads TGTGCCAGCAGCTTGATCTTCAGCCGCACTGAAGCTTTCTTT.

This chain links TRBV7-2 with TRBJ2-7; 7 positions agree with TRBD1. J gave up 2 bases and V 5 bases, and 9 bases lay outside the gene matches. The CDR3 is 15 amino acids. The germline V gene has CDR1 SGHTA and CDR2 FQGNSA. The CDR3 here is CASSPSRDSTYEQYF. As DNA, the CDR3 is TGTGCCAGCAGCCCATCCCGGGACAGCACCTACGAGCAGTACTTC. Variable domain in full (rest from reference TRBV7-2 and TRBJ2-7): GAGVSQSPSNKVTEKGKDVELRCDPISGHTALYWYRQSLGQGLEFLIYFQGNSAPDKSGLPSDRFSAERTGGSVSTLTIQRTQQEDSAVYLCASSPSRDSTYEQYFGPGTRLTVT.

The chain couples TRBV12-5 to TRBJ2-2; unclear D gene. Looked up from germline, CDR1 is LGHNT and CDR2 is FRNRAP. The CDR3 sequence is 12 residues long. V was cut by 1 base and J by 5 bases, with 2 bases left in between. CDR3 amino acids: CASGLETGELFF. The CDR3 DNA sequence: TGTGCTAGTGGTTTGGAGACCGGGGAGCTGTTTTTT.

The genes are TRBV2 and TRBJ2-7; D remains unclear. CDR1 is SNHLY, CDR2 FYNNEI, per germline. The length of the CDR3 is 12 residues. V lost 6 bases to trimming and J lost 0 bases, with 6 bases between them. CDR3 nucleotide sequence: TGTGCCAGCAGGACCATCTCCTACGAGCAGTACTTC. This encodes CASRTISYEQYF.

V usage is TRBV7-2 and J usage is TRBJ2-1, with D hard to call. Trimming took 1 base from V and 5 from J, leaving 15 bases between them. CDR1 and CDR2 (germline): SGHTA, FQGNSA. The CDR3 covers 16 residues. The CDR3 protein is CASSLGPVLLDNEQFF. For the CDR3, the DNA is TGTGCCAGCAGCTTAGGGCCGGTCCTCCTTGACAATGAGCAGTTCTTC.

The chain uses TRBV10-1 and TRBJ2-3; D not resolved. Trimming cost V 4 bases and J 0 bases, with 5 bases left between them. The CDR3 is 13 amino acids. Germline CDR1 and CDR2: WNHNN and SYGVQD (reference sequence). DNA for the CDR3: TGCGCCAGCAGTGGGAATAGCACAGATACGCAGTATTTT. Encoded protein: CASSGNSTDTQYF.

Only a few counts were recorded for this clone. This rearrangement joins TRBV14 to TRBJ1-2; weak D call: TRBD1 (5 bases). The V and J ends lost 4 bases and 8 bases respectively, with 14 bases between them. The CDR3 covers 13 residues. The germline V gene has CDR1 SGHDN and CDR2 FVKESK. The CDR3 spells CASSRPPGEGYTF. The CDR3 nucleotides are TGTGCCAGCAGCCGGCCCCCGGGGGAAGGCTACACCTTC.

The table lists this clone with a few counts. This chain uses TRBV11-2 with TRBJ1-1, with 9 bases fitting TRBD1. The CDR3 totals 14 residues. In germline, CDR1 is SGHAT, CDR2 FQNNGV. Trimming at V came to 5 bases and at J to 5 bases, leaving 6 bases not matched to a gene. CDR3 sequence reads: CASSVGQGNTEAFF. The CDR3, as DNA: TGTGCCAGCAGCGTTGGACAGGGGAATACTGAAGCTTTCTTT.

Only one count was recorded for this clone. DNA for the CDR3: TGTGCCAGCAGCCAGACTCGGGGGACAGGGACTTCCTACGAGCAGTACTTC. Amino acids: CASSQTRGTGTSYEQYF. The V and J genes are TRBV7-8 and TRBJ2-7; 9 bases align to TRBD1. V lost 5 bases, J lost 1 base, and 12 bases stayed unmatched. The CDR3 runs 17 residues. Germline V CDR1 and CDR2: SGHVS, FQNEAQ. The whole variable domain, filled in from reference TRBV7-8 and TRBJ2-7, reads GAGVSQSPRYKVAKRGQDVALRCDPISGHVSLFWYQQALGQGPEFLTYFQNEAQLDKSGLPSDRFFAERPEGSVSTLKIQRTQQEDSAVYLCASSQTRGTGTSYEQYFGPGTRLTVT.

Here the CDR3 DNA reads TGTGCCAGCTACAGTCCCCCAAATGAAAAACTGTTTTTT. Translation: CASYSPPNEKLFF. The gene calls are TRBV21-1 and TRBJ1-4; the DNA was not compared with TRBD1, the D call given in the table. TRBV21-1 is given as a pseudogene. This CDR3 contains 13 residues.

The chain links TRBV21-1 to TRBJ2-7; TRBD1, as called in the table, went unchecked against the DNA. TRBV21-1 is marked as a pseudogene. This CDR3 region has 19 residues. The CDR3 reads CASSIPGQGVNHRSYEQYF. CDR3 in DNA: TGTGCCAGCAGCATACCGGGACAGGGGGTTAACCACCGTTCCTACGAGCAGTACTTC.

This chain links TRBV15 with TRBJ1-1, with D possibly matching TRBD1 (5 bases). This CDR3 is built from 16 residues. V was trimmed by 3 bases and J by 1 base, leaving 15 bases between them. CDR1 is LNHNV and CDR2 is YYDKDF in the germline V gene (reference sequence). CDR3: CATSSRRWGGNTEAFF. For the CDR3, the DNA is TGTGCCACCAGCAGTAGGAGGTGGGGGGGGAACACTGAAGCTTTCTTT.

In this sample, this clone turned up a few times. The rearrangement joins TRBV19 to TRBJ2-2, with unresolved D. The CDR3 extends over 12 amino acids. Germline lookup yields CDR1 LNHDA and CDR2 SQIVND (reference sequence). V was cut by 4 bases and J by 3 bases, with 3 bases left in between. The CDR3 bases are TGTGCCAGTAGTACCTACACCGGGGAGCTGTTTTTT. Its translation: CASSTYTGELFF.

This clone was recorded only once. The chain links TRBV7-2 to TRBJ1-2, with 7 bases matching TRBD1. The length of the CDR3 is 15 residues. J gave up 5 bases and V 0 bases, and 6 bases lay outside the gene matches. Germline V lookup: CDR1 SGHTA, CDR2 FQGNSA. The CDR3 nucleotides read TGTGCCAGCAGCTTAGCCTCACCGACAGGGTATGGCTACACCTTC. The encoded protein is CASSLASPTGYGYTF.

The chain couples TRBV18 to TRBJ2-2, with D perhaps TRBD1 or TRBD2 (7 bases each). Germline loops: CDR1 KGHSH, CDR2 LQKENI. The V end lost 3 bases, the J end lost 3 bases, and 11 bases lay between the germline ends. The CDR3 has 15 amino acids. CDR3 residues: CASSPGGGDTGELFF. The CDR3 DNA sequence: TGTGCCAGCTCACCGGGAGGGGGCGACACCGGGGAGCTGTTTTTT.

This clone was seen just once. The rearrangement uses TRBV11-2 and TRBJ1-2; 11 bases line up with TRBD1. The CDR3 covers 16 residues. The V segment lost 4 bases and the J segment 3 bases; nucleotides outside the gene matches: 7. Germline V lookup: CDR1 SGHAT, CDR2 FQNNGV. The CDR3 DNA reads TGTGCCAGCAGCTCTTACTGGACAGGGGGCTACTATGGCTACACCTTC. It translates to CASSSYWTGGYYGYTF.

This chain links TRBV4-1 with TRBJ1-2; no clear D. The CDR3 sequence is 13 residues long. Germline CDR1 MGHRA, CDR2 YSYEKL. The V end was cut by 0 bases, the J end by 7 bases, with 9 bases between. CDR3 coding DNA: TGCGCCAGCAGCCAAGATGGAGTTTCTGGCTACACCTTC. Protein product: CASSQDGVSGYTF.

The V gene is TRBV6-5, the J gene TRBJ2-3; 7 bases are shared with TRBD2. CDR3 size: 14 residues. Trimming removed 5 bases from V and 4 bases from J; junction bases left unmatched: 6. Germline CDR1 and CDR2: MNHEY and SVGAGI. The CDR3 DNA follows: TGTGCCAGCAGTCTAGCGGCTCTGGCAGATACGCAGTATTTT. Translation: CASSLAALADTQYF.

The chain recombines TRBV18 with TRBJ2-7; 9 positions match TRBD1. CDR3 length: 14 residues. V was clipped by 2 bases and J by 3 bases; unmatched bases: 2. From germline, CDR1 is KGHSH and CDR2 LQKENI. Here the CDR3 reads CASSPRQGVYEQYF. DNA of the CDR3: TGTGCCAGCTCACCAAGACAGGGGGTCTACGAGCAGTACTTC.

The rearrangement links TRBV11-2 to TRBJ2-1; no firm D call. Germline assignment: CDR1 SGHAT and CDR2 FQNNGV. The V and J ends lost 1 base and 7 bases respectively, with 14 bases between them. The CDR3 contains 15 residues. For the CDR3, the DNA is TGTGCCAGCAGCTTAGTTCGTTGGTCACCTAATGAGCAGTTCTTC. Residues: CASSLVRWSPNEQFF.

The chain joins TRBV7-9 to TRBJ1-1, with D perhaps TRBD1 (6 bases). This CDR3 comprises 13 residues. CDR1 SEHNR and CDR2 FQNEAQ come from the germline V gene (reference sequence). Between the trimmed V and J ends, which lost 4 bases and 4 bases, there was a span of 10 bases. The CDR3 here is CASSSQGSTEAFF. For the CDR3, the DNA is TGTGCCAGCAGCTCACAGGGTTCCACTGAAGCTTTCTTT.

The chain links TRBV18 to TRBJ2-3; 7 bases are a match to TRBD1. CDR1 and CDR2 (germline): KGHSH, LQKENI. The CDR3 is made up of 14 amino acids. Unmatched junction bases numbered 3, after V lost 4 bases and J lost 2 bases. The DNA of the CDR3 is TGTGCCAGCTCACGGGGACAGACCACAGATACGCAGTATTTT. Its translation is CASSRGQTTDTQYF.

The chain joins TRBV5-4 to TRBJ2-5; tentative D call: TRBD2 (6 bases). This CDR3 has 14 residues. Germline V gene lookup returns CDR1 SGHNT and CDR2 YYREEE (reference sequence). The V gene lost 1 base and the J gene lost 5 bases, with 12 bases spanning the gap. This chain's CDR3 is CASSLRGAGETQYF. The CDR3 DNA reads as TGTGCCAGCAGCTTGCGCGGGGCGGGCGAGACCCAGTACTTC.

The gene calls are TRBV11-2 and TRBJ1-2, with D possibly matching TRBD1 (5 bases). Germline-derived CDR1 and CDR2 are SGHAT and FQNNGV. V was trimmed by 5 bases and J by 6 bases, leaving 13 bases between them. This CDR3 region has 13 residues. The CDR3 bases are TGTGCCAGCAGCCTGGGACCCGCTGATGGCTACACCTTC. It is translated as CASSLGPADGYTF.

CDR3 sequence (DNA): TGTGCCAGCAGCCCTTCCCGGGAATCCTATGGCTACACCTTC. This sequence encodes CASSPSRESYGYTF. V and J are TRBV7-9 and TRBJ1-2, with D unresolved. Germline V gene sequence: CDR1 SEHNR, CDR2 FQNEAQ (reference sequence). CDR3 length: 14 residues. Trimming took 5 bases from V and 4 from J, leaving 14 bases between them.

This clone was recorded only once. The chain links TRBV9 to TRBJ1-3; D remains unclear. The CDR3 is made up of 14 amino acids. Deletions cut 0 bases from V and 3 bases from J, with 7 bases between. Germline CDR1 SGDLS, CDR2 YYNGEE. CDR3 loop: CASSVGADGNTIYF. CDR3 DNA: TGTGCCAGCAGCGTAGGGGCTGATGGAAACACCATATATTTT. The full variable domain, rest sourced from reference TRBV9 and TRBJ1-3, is DSGVTQTPKHLITATGQRVTLRCSPRSGDLSVYWYQQSLDQGLQFLIQYYNGEERAKGNILERFSAQQFPDLHSELNLSSLELGDSALYFCASSVGADGNTIYFGEGSWLTVV.

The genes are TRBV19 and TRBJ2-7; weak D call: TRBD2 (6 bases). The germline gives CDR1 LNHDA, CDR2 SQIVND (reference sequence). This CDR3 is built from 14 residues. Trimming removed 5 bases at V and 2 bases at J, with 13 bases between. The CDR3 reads CASSSGTLTYEQYF. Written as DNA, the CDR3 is TGTGCCAGTAGTTCCGGGACTTTAACCTACGAGCAGTACTTC. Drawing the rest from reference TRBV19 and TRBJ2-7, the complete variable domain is DGGITQSPKYLFRKEGQNVTLSCEQNLNHDAMYWYRQDPGQGLRLIYYSQIVNDFQKGDIAEGYSVSREKKESFPLTVTSAQKNPTAFYLCASSSGTLTYEQYFGPGTRLTVT.

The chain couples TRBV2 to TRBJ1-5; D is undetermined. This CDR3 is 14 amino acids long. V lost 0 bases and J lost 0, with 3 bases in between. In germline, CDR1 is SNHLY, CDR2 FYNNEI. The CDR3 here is CASSEAASNQPQHF. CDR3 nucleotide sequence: TGTGCCAGCAGTGAAGCTGCTAGCAATCAGCCCCAGCATTTT.

The CDR3 DNA is TGTGCCAGCAGCCCCGCGGGGGGGCGCAATCAGCCCCAGCATTTT. Translating gives CASSPAGGRNQPQHF. This chain uses TRBV6-6 with TRBJ1-5, with D perhaps matching TRBD1 (6 bases). Germline CDR1 is MNHNY and CDR2 is SVGAGI (reference sequence). V was trimmed by 6 bases and J by 2 bases, leaving 14 bases between them. The CDR3 sequence is 15 residues long.

CDR3 sequence reads: CASSLVLYEQYF. The CDR3 DNA is TGTGCCAGCAGCTTAGTCCTGTACGAGCAGTACTTC. This chain connects TRBV7-2 to TRBJ2-7; D is unresolved. Trimming stripped 1 base from V and 4 bases from J, with 5 bases between. CDR1 and CDR2 from the germline V gene are SGHTA and FQGNSA. The CDR3 has 12 amino acids.